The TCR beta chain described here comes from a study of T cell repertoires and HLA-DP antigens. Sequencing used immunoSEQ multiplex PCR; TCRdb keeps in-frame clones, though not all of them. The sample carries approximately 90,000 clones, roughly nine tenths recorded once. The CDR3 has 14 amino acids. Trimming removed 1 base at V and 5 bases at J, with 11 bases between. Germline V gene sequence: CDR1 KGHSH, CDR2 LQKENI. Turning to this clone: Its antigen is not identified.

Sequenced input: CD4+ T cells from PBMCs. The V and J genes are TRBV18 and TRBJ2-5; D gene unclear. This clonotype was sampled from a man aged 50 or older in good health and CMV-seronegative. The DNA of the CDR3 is TGTGCCAGCTCACCACGAAGGGCCACCGAGACCCAGTACTTC. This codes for CASSPRRATETQYF.